This TCR beta chain is from a study of control samples from healthy donors and cancer patients. Using immunoSEQ multiplex PCR, the repertoire was profiled, and TCRdb retains in-frame clones only, with some absent. The profile shows tens of thousands of clones, about 94% of them singletons. The sequencing sample was made of blood. The source is a woman aged 45-59 years in good health.

The CDR3: CASSLAGAQRNEQFF. CDR3 DNA: TGTGCCAGCAGCTTAGCGGGGGCCCAAAGGAATGAGCAGTTCTTC. The chain recombines TRBV7-2 with TRBJ2-1, with a weak D call TRBD1 (6 bases). From germline, CDR1 is SGHTA and CDR2 FQGNSA. The CDR3 loop spans 15 amino acids. V was trimmed by 0 bases and J by 7 bases, leaving 13 bases between them.